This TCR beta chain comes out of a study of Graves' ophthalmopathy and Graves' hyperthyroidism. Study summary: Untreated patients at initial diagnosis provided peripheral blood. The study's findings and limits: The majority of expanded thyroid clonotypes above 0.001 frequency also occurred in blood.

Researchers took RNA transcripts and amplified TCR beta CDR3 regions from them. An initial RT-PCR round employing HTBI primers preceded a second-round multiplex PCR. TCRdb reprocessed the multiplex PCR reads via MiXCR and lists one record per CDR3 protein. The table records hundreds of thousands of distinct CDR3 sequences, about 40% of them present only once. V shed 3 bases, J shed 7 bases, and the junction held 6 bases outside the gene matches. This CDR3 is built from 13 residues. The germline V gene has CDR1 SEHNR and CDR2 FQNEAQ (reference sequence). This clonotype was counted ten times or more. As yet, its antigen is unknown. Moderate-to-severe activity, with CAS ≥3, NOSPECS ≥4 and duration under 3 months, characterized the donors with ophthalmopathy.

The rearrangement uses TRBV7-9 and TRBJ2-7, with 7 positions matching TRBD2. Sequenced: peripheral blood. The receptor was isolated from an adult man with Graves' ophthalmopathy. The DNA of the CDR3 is TGTGCCAGCAGCTTTGGGACTACTAGTGAGCAGTACTTC. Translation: CASSFGTTSEQYF. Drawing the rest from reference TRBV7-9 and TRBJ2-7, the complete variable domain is DTGVSQNPRHKITKRGQNVTFRCDPISEHNRLYWYRQTLGQGPEFLTYFQNEAQLEKSRLLSDRFSAERPKGSFSTLEIQRTEQGDSAMYLCASSFGTTSEQYFGPGTRLTVT.